This TCR beta chain was documented in a study of T cells after yellow fever vaccination. General study findings and limits: Clones that expanded after primary vaccination mostly reappeared after the booster (roughly 97% CD4, roughly 87% CD8).

5'RACE template switching generated TCR cDNA, adding a universal primer site and UMIs. TCRdb ran MiXCR on the 5' RACE reads and lists one entry per CDR3 protein. The sample has about 360,000 distinct CDR3 sequences, more than 5.5% seen once; the top ten hold around 16%. Germline V gene lookup returns CDR1 SGHVS and CDR2 FQNEAQ. CDR3 length: 14 residues. The V gene lost 5 bases and the J gene lost 0 bases, with 11 bases spanning the gap. This clonotype was seen at least ten times. Antigen specificity is unknown. V gene TRBV7-8 combines with J gene TRBJ2-7; a weak D match, TRBD1 (5 bases). This clonotype was sampled from a man aged 25 to 40 who received the YFV17D yellow fever vaccine. The source material was PBMCs, sampled 5 days after the yellow fever booster vaccination. Here the CDR3 DNA reads TGTGCCAGCAGCCCAGGGCGCTTCTCCTACGAGCAGTACTTC. Translating it yields CASSPGRFSYEQYF. Together with reference TRBV7-8 and TRBJ2-7, the CDR3 gives the full variable domain: GAGVSQSPRYKVAKRGQDVALRCDPISGHVSLFWYQQALGQGPEFLTYFQNEAQLDKSGLPSDRFFAERPEGSVSTLKIQRTQQEDSAVYLCASSPGRFSYEQYFGPGTRLTVT.